The clone carrying this T cell receptor (beta chain) was counted only a few times. Its antigen is unknown. Of the isolated RNA, all was reverse transcribed, and so the sequenced material was expressed TCRB transcripts. Here immunoSEQ multiplex PCR was the method, and the copy in TCRdb shows in-frame clones only, minus some. In the table there are 130,000 to 150,000 clones, 13% of which are singletons. Averaging approximately 120 mL, one heparinised blood draw was given by each donor. The sample is drawn from a study of beta chain features in type 1 diabetes. In the study overall: There were approximately 100,000,000 sorted cells examined across all samples.

In germline, CDR1 is GTSNPN, CDR2 SVGIG (reference sequence). This CDR3 region has 15 residues. After removal of 3 bases from V and 4 bases from J, the junction contained 6 bases not matched to a gene. Study conclusions and caveats: Junctions at VDJ sites from type 1 diabetes patients had fewer insertions and more deletions. Researchers report that Type 1 diabetes patients had moderately but significantly shorter TCRB CDR3s across all four CD4+ subsets. Equally in patients and controls, shorter templates might have been favored by PCR.

Sequenced material: central memory CD4+ T cells from blood. This TCR derives from a man between 18 and 29 years old with type 1 diabetes. This chain connects TRBV30 to TRBJ2-2, with 9 bases identical to TRBD1. CDR3 amino acids: CAWSRDRAGTGELFF. The CDR3 DNA reads as TGTGCCTGGAGCCGGGACAGGGCGGGCACCGGGGAGCTGTTTTTT.